This T cell receptor beta chain was identified in a study of T-cell memory formation after mild COVID-19. Whole-study findings and limits: While clones contracting from day 15 to 85 were balanced between CD4 and CD8, later expanders leaned CD4+.

Of note for this clonotype: Antigen: not known.

One entry per CDR3 protein, called by TCRdb with MiXCR from the 5' RACE reads. Of approximately 300,000 distinct CDR3 sequences in the sample, 8% to 9% were seen once. The CDR3 totals 15 residues. With V trimmed by 8 bases and J by 4 bases, 9 bases remained unmatched. Germline CDR1 is SEHNR and CDR2 is FQNEAQ (reference sequence). The sequenced material came from PBMCs or a T cell subset sorted from them (not recorded which). The receptor's source is a man in his late teens or twenties who had mild COVID-19 (a few samples of this study predate the infection). Cell type and time point are not known. This sequence joins TRBV7-9 and TRBJ2-2; TRBD1 matches at 8 bases. The DNA of the CDR3 is TGTGCCAGCGGGCTGACAGGGGACCCCACCGGGGAGCTGTTTTTT. Translating gives CASGLTGDPTGELFF.